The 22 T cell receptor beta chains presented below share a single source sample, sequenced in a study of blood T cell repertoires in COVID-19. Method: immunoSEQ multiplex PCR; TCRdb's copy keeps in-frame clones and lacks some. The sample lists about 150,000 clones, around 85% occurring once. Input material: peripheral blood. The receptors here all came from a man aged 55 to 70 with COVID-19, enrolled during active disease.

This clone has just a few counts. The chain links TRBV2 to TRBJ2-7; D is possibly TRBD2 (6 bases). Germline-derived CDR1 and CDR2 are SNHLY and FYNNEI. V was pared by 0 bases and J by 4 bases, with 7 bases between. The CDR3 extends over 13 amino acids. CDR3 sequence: CASSEASGYEQYF. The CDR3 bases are TGTGCCAGCAGTGAAGCTAGCGGTTACGAGCAGTACTTC.

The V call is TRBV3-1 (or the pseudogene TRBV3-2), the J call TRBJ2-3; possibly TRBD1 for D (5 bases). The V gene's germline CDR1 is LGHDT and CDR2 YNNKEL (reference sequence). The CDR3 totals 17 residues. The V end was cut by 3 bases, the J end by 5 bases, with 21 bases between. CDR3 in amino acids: CASSQQGVRGPRDTQYF. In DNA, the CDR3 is TGTGCCAGCAGCCAGCAAGGGGTAAGGGGTCCGAGAGATACGCAGTATTTT.

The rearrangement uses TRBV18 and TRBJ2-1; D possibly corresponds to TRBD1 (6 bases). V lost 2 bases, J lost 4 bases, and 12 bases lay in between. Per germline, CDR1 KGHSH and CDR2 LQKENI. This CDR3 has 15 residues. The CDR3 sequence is CASSPGVQGYNEQFF. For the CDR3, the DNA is TGTGCCAGCTCACCAGGGGTACAGGGATACAATGAGCAGTTCTTC.

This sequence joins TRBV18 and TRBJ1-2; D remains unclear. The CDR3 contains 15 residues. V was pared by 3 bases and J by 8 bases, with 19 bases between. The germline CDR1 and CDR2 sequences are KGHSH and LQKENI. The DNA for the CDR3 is TGTGCCAGCTCACCCAGTAACACAGTCTTTGGCGGCTACACCTTC. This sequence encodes CASSPSNTVFGGYTF.

The CDR3 nucleotides are TGTGCCAGCAGCGTAGAAGGACAGCCTAACTATGGCTACACCTTC. It yields the protein CASSVEGQPNYGYTF. The rearrangement links TRBV9 to TRBJ1-2, with a possible D match to TRBD1 (6 bases). The CDR3 is 15 amino acids. The germline gives CDR1 SGDLS, CDR2 YYNGEE. Trimming stripped 0 bases from V and 0 bases from J, with 9 bases between.

CDR3 residues: CASSQDRDTEAFF. Here the CDR3 DNA reads TGTGCCAGCAGCCAGGACAGGGACACTGAAGCTTTCTTT. This chain joins TRBV6-5 and TRBJ1-1, with TRBD1 matching over 8 bases. Germline CDR1 and CDR2: MNHEY and SVGAGI. CDR3 length: 13 amino acids. V was clipped by 6 bases and J by 3 bases; unmatched bases: 3.

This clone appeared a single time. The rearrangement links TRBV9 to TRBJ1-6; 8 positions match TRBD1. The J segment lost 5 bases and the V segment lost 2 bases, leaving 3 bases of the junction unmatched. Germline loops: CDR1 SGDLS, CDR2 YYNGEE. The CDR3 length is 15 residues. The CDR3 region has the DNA TGTGCCAGCAGCGTCGACAGGGGAAATAATTCACCCCTCCACTTT. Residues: CASSVDRGNNSPLHF.

CDR3 coding DNA: TGTGCCAGCTCACCGTTCCCAGGGGCAGGGGAGCAGTACTTC. Its translation: CASSPFPGAGEQYF. The genes are TRBV18 and TRBJ2-7, with a weak D call TRBD1 (6 bases). Germline V lookup: CDR1 KGHSH, CDR2 LQKENI. This CDR3 is 14 amino acids long. V lost 3 bases and J lost 7, with 16 bases in between.

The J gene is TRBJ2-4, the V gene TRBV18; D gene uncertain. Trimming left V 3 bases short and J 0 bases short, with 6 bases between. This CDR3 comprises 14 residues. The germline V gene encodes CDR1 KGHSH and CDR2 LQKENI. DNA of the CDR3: TGTGCCAGCTCACCCTCCAGAGCCAAAAACATTCAGTACTTC. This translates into CASSPSRAKNIQYF. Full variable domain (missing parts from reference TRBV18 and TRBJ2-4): NAGVMQNPRHLVRRRGQEARLRCSPMKGHSHVYWYRQLPEEGLKFMVYLQKENIIDESGMPKERFSAEFPKEGPSILRIQQVVRGDSAAYFCASSPSRAKNIQYFGAGTRLSVL.

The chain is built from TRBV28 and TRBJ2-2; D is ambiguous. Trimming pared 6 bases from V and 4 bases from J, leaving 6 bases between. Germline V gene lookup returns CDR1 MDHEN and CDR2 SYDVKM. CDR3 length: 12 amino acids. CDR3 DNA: TGTGCCAGCAGGAGAGGCACCGGGGAGCTGTTTTTT. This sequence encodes CASRRGTGELFF.

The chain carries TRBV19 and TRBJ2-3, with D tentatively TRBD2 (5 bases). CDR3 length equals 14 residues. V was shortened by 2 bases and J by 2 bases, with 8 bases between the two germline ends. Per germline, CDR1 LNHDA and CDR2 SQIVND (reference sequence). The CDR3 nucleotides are TGTGCCAGTAGTATATCCGGGAACACAGATACGCAGTATTTT. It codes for CASSISGNTDTQYF.

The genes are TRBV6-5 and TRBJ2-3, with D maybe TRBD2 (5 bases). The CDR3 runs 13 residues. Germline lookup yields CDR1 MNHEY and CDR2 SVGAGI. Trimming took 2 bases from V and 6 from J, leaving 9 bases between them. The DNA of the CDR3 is TGTGCCAGCAGTTACCCAACTAGGGATACGCAGTATTTT. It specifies CASSYPTRDTQYF.

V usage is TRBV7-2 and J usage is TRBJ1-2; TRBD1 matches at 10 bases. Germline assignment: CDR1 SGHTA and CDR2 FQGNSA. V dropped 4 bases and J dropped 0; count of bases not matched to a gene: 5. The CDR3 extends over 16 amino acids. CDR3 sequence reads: CASSSGQGKTNYGYTF. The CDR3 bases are TGTGCCAGCAGCTCGGGACAGGGGAAAACTAACTATGGCTACACCTTC.

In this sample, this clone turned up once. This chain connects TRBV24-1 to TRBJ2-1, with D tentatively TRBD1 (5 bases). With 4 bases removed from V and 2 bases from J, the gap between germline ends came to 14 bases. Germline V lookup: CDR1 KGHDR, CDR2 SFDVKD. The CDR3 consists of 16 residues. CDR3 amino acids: CATSDAGKSPYNEQFF. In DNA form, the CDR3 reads TGTGCCACCAGTGACGCAGGGAAGAGCCCCTACAATGAGCAGTTCTTC.

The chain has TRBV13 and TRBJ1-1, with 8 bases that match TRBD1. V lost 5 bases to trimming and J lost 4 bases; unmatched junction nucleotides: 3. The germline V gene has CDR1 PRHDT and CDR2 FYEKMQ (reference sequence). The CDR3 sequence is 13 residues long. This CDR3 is CASSQTGATEAFF. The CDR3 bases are TGTGCCAGCAGCCAGACAGGGGCCACTGAAGCTTTCTTT.

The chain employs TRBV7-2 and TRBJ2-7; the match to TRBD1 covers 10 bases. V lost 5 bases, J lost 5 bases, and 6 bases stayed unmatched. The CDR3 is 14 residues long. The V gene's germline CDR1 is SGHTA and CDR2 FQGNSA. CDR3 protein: CASSPRDRGNEQYF. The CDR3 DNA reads TGTGCCAGCAGCCCCCGGGACAGGGGTAACGAGCAGTACTTC.

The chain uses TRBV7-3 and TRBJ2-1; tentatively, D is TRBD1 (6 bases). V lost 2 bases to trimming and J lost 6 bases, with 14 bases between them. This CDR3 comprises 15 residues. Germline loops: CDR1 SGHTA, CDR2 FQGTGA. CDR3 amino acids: CASSLFPDRGNEQFF. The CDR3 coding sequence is TGTGCCAGCAGCTTATTTCCGGACAGAGGCAATGAGCAGTTCTTC.

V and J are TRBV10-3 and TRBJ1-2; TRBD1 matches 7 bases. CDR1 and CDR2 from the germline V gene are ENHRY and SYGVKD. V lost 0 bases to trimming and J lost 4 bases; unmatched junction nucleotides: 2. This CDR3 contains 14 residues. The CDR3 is CAISESGDSYGYTF. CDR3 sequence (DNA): TGTGCCATCAGTGAGTCGGGGGACAGCTATGGCTACACCTTC.

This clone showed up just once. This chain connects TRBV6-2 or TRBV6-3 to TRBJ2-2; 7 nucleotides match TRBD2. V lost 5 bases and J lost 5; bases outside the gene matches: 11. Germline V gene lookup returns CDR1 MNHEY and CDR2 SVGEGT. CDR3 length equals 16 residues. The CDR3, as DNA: TGTGCCAGCAGTCCATCAGGGAGGGCGGAGACCGGGGAGCTGTTTTTT. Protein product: CASSPSGRAETGELFF.

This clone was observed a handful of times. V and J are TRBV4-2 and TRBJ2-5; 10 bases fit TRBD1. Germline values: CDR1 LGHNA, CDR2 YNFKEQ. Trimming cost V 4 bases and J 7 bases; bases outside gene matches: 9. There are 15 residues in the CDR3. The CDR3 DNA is TGTGCCAGCAGCCTCACCACCGGGACAGGGGCGACCCAGTACTTC. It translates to CASSLTTGTGATQYF.

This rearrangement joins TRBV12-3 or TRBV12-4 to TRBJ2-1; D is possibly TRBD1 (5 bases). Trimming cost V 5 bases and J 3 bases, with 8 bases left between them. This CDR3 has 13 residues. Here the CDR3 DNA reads TGTGCCAGCAGTCAGGGCCTCTACAATGAGCAGTTCTTC. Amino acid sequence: CASSQGLYNEQFF.

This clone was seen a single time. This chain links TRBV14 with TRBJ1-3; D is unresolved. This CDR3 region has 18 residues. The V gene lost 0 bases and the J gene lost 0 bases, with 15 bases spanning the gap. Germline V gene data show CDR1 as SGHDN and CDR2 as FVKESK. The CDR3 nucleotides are TGTGCCAGCAGCCAAGAGCCCCCTGCGTCCTACTCTGGAAACACCATATATTTT. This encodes CASSQEPPASYSGNTIYF.